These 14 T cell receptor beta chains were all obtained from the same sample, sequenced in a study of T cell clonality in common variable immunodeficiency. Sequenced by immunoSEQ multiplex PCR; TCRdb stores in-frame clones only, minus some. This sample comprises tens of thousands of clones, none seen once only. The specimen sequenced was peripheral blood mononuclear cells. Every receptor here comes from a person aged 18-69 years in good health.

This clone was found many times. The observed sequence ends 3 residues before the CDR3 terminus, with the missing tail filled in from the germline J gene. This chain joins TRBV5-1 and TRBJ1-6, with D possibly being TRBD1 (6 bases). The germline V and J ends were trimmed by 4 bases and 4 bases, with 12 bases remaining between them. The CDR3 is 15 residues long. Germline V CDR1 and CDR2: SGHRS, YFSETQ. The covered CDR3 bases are TGCGCCAGCAGCATCCAACAGGGATATAATTCACCC. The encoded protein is CASSIQQGYNSP. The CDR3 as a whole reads CASSIQQGYNSPLHF.

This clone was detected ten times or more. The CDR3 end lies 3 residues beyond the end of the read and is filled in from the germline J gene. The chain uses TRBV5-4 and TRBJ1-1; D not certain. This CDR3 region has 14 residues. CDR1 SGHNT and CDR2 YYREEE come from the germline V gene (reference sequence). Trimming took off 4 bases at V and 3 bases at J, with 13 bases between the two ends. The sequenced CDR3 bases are TGTGCCAGCAGCCCAGACAACGGTTACACTGAA. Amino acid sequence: CASSPDNGYTE. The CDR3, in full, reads CASSPDNGYTEAFF.

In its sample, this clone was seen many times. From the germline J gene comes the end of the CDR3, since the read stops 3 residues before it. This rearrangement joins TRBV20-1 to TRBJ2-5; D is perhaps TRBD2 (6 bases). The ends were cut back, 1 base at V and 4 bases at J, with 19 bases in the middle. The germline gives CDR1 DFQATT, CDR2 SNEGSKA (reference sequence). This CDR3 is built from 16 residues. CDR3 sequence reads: CSARGGGGETRETQYF. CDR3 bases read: TGCAGTGCTAGAGGAGGAGGAGGGGAGACGAGAGAGACC.

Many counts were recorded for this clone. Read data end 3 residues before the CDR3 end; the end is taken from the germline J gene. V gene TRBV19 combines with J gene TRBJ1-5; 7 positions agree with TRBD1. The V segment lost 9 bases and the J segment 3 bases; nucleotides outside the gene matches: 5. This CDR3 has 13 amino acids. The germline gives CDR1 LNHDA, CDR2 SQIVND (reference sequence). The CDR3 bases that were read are TGTGCCAGCACAGGACAGGTCAATCAGCCC. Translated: CASTGQVNQP. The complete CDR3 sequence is CASTGQVNQPQHF.

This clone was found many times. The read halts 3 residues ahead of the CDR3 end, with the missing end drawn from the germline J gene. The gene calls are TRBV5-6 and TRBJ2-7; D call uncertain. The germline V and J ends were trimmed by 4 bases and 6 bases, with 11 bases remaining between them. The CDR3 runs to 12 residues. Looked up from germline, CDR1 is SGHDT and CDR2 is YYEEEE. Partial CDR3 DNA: TGTGCCAGCAGCCGTGACTCTTTCGAG. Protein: CASSRDSFE. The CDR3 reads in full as CASSRDSFEQYF.

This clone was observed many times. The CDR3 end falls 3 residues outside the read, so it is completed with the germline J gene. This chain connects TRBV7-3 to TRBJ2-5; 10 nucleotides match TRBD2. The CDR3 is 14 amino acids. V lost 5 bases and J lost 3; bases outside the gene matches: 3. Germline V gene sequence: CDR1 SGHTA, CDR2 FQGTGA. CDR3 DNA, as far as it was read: TGTGCCAGCAGCCTCAGCGGGAGGGAAGAGACC. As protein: CASSLSGREET. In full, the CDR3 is CASSLSGREETQYF.

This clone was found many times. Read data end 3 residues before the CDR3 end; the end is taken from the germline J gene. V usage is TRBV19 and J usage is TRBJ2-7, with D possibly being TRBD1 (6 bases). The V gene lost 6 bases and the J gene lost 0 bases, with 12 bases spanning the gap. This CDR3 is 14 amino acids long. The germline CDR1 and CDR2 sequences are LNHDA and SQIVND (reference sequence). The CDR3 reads CASSGTWRSYEQYF. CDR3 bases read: TGTGCCAGTAGCGGGACATGGCGCTCCTACGAG.

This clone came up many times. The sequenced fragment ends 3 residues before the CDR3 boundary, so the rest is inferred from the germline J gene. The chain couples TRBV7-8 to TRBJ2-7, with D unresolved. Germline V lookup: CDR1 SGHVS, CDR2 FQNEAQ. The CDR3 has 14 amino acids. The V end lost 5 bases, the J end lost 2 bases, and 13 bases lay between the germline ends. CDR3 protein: CASSLIPSAYEQYF. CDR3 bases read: TGTGCCAGCAGCCTAATACCTAGTGCCTACGAG.

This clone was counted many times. CDR3 amino acids: CASSWGVNEQFF. CDR3 DNA, as far as it was read: TGTGCCAGCAGCTGGGGGGTCAATGAG. V is TRBV7-9 and J is TRBJ2-1, with D possibly matching TRBD2 (6 bases). The sequence runs out 3 residues before the end of the CDR3; the remainder is reconstructed from the germline J gene. V lost 4 bases and J lost 6, with 7 bases in between. Germline-derived CDR1 and CDR2 are SEHNR and FQNEAQ (reference sequence). The CDR3 extends over 12 amino acids. Using reference TRBV7-9 and TRBJ2-1 for the parts outside the CDR3, the full variable domain is DTGVSQNPRHKITKRGQNVTFRCDPISEHNRLYWYRQTLGQGPEFLTYFQNEAQLEKSRLLSDRFSAERPKGSFSTLEIQRTEQGDSAMYLCASSWGVNEQFFGPGTRLTVL.

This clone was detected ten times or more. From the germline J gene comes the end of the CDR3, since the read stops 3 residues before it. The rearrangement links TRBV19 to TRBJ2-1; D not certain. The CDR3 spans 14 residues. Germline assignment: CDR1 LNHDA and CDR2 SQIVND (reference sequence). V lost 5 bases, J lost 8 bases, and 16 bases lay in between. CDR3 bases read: TGTGCCAGTAGTTACCGAATGACTGGGTATGAG. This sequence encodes CASSYRMTGYE. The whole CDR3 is CASSYRMTGYEQFF.

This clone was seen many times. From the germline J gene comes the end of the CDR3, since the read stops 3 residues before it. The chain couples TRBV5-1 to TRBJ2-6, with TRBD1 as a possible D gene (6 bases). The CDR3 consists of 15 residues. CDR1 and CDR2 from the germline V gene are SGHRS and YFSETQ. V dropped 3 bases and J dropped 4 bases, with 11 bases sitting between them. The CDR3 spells CASSSRGSGANVLTF. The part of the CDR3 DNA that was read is TGCGCCAGCAGCTCCAGGGGTTCCGGGGCCAACGTC. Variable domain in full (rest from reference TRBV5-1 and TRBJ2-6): KAGVTQTPRYLIKTRGQQVTLSCSPISGHRSVSWYQQTPGQGLQFLFEYFSETQRNKGNFPGRFSGRQFSNSRSEMNVSTLELGDSALYLCASSSRGSGANVLTFGAGSRLTVL.

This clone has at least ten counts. CDR3 region: CSAFPGQGAGNTIYF. The sequenced part of the CDR3 DNA is TGCAGTGCTTTTCCGGGACAGGGAGCTGGAAACACC. The chain is built from TRBV20-1 and TRBJ1-3, with 9 bases matching TRBD1. The missing CDR3 end, 3 residues past where the read stops, is filled in from the germline J gene. Germline-derived CDR1 and CDR2 are DFQATT and SNEGSKA (reference sequence). The CDR3 extends over 15 amino acids. V gave up 5 bases and J gave up 2 bases; unmatched junction bases: 7.

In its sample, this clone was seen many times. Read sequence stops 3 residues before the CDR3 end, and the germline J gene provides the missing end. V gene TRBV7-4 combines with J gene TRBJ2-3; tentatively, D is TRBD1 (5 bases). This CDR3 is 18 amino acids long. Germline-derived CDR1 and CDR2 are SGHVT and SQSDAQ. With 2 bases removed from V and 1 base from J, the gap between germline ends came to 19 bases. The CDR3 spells CASSLRAFGHSRTDTQYF. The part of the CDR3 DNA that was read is TGTGCCAGCAGCTTAAGAGCCTTCGGACACTCCCGCACAGATACG.

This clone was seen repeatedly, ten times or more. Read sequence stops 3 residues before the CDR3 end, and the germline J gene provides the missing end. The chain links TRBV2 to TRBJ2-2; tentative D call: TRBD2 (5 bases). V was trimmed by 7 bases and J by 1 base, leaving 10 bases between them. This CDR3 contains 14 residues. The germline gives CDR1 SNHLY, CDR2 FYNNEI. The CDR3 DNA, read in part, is TGTGCCAGCACCGGGGAAAGGAACACCGGGGAG. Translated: CASTGERNTGE. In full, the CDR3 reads CASTGERNTGELFF.